This TCR beta chain was captured by sequencing in a study of blood T cell repertoires in COVID-19. The wider study: Acute-phase and convalescent COVID-19 samples originated in the United States, Italy and Spain.

Sequencing was performed with immunoSEQ multiplex PCR; in TCRdb, only in-frame clones are kept and a portion is missing. This repertoire shows approximately 110,000 clones, roughly four fifths found once; its top ten account for around 10%. The TCR comes from a woman aged 70-85 years with acute or convalescent COVID-19. The sequenced sample was peripheral blood.

Here the CDR3 reads CASPNARGEQFF. In DNA, the CDR3 is TGTGCCAGCCCCAATGCGCGTGGTGAGCAGTTCTTC. This chain uses TRBV28 with TRBJ2-1; the D is unclear. Germline CDR1 and CDR2: MDHEN and SYDVKM. Between the trimmed V and J ends, which lost 8 bases and 9 bases, there was a span of 14 bases. There are 12 residues in the CDR3.